This TCR beta chain was identified in a study of T cells in Graves' hyperthyroidism and ophthalmopathy. Study observations and caveats: The model made its ophthalmopathy prediction, and onset followed a median approximately six months later.

TCR beta CDR3 regions were amplified from RNA transcripts. Initially, a first-round RT-PCR of the TCR CDR3 employed the HTBI primer set. TCRdb processed the multiplex PCR reads anew with MiXCR; each CDR3 protein has one entry. The table has fewer than 350,000 distinct CDR3 sequences, around a sixth seen once. About this clonotype: Antigen: not known.

Germline CDR1 SGHNT, CDR2 YYREEE (reference sequence). With 0 bases clipped from V and 6 bases from J, the junction kept 1 base outside the gene matches. The CDR3 loop spans 14 amino acids. The TCR comes from a woman aged 50 to 60 with Graves' hyperthyroidism. This sequence joins TRBV5-4 and TRBJ2-1; 9 bases agree with TRBD2. Specimen: blood. Here the CDR3 DNA reads TGTGCCAGCAGCTTGGCTAGCGGGATCAATGAGCAGTTCTTC. Encoded protein: CASSLASGINEQFF.